This T cell receptor (beta chain) comes out of a study of response to subunit inactivated influenza vaccine. Study observations and caveats: Researchers suggested that each seasonal influenza vaccination recruits few new T cells.

In TCRdb, the RT-PCR reads were re-called with MiXCR into one record per CDR3 protein. The repertoire has about 520,000 distinct CDR3 sequences, over 9.5% of them found once; the top ten carry around 12%. This CDR3 spans 14 amino acids. The germline V gene encodes CDR1 LNHNV and CDR2 YYDKDF (reference sequence). V was shortened by 0 bases and J by 2 bases, with 7 bases between the two germline ends. This clonotype was observed at least ten times. What it binds is not known. The chain is built from TRBV15 and TRBJ2-5, with D uncertain. Sequencing used PBMCs from blood, obtained roughly 6 weeks after vaccination. This TCR derives from a man in his fifties who received an inactivated influenza vaccine. CDR3 coding DNA: TGTGCCACCAGCAGAGATCGGGTGCAAGAGACCCAGTACTTC. Amino acid sequence: CATSRDRVQETQYF.